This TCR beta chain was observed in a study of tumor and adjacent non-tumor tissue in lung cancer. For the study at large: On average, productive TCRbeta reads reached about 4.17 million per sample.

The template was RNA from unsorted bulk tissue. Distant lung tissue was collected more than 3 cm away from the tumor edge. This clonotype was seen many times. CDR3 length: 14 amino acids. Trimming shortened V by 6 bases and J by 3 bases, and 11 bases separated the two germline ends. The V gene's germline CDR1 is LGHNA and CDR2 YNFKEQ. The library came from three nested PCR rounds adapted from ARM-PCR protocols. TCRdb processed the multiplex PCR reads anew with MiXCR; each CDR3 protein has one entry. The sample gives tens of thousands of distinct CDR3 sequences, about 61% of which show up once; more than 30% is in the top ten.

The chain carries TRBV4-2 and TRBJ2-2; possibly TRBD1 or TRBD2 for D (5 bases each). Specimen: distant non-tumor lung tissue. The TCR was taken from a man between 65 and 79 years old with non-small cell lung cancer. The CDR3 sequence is CASRGREDTGELFF. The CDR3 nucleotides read TGTGCCAGCAGGGGACGGGAAGACACCGGGGAGCTGTTTTTT.